This T cell receptor beta chain came from a study of blood T cell repertoires in COVID-19. Study-wide context: COVID-19 samples, acute and convalescent, were from the United States, Italy and Spain. From T cells, B-cell-depleted T cells, or PBMCs came the material, which was cDNA or gDNA.

CDR3 length: 15 residues. V shed 6 bases, J shed 0 bases, and the junction held 4 bases outside the gene matches. Germline V gene lookup returns CDR1 KGHSH and CDR2 LQKENI. About this clone itself: The sample has other DNA sequences that encode this CDR3 too.

Per the authors' pipeline: Nucleated cell number was recorded as an estimate derived from reference gene primer amplification. Generated by immunoSEQ multiplex PCR, the TCRdb table keeps only in-frame clones and is missing some. The V and J calls and clone size were taken over from that table, and D and trimming were inferred from the DNA. In the table there are roughly 160,000 clones, roughly 80% of which are singletons. The chain is built from TRBV18 and TRBJ2-2, with 7 bases lining up with TRBD1. This clonotype originated in a man between 65 and 80 years old with active or convalescent COVID-19. Sequences were obtained from peripheral blood. The CDR3 coding sequence is TGTGCCAGCTCGGCCGGGACAGCGAACACCGGGGAGCTGTTTTTT. Protein: CASSAGTANTGELFF.